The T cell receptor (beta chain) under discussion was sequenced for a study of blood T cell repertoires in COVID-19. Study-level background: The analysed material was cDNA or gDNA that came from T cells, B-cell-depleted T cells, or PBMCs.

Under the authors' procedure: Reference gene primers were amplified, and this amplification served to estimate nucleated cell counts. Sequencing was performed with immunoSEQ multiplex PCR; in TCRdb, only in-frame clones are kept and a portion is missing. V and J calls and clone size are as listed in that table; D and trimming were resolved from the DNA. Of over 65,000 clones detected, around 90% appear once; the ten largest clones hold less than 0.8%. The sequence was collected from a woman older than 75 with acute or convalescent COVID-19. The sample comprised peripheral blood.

The CDR3: CASRLPGQGPGGYTF. Written as DNA, the CDR3 is TGTGCCAGCAGACTCCCGGGACAGGGCCCCGGGGGCTACACCTTC. The J gene is TRBJ1-2, the V gene TRBV2; 9 bases map to TRBD1. Germline lookup yields CDR1 SNHLY and CDR2 FYNNEI. The CDR3 loop spans 15 amino acids. With V trimmed by 6 bases and J by 8 bases, 13 bases remained unmatched.